The clone carrying this T cell receptor beta chain was seen a few times. Its specificity is unknown. The source of the sample is a study of CD8+ T cells in alopecia areata. The germline V gene has CDR1 SQVTM and CDR2 ANQGSEA. Trimming shortened V by 2 bases and J by 5 bases, and 18 bases separated the two germline ends. This CDR3 is 15 amino acids long. Following extraction, RNA underwent reverse transcription to cDNA, which served as the sequencing template. Only in-frame clones appear in the TCRdb table, and some are missing; sequencing was by immunoSEQ multiplex PCR. The data contain some 100,000 clones, roughly 66% of them singletons. Study observations and caveats: Researchers report lesional scalp, most notably alopecia totalis/universalis, outstripped normal scalp in clonality. Sequenced scalp T cells also include alphabeta T cells resident in normal skin. Mice showed TCR sharing more clearly than patients did, possibly owing to HLA.

Separation by sorting yielded CD4+ and CD8+ T cells from PBMCs. V usage is TRBV29-1 and J usage is TRBJ2-5; D is possibly TRBD1 (6 bases). The sample was CD4+ T cells sorted from blood. The TCR comes from a human donor in good health. The CDR3 sequence is CSVETTGREGETQYF. In DNA form, the CDR3 reads TGCAGCGTTGAAACCACAGGGCGCGAGGGCGAGACCCAGTACTTC.